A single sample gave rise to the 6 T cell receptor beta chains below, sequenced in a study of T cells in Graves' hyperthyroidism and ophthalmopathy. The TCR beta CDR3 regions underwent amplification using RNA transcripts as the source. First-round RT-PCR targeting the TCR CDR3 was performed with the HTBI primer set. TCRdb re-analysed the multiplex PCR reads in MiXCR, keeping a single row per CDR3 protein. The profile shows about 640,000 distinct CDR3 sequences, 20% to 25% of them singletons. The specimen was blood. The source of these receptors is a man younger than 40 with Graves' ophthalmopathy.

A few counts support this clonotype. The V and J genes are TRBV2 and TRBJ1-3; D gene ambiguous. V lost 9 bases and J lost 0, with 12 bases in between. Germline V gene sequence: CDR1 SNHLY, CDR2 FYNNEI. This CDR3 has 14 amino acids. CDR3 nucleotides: TGTGCCAGTCACGGCGGCGGCTCTGGAAACACCATATATTTT. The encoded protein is CASHGGGSGNTIYF.

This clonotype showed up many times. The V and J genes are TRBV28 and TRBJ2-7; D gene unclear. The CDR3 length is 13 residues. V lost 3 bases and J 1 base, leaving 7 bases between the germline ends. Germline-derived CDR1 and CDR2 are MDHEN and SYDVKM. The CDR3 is CASSFSWSYEQYF. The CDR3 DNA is TGTGCCAGCAGTTTCTCTTGGTCCTACGAGCAGTACTTC.

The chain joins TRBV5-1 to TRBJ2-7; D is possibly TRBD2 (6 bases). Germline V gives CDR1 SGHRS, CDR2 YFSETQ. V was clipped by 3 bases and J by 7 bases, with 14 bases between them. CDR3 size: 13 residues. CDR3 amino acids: CASSSPGGDEQYF. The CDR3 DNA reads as TGCGCCAGCAGCTCCCCCGGGGGAGATGAGCAGTACTTC.

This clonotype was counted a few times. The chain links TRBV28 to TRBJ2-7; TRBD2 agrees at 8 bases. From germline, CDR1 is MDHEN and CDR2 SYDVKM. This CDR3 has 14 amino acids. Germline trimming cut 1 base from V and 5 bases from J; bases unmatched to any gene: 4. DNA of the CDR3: TGTGCCAGCAGTTTATTAAGGACTAGCAACGAGCAGTACTTC. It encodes CASSLLRTSNEQYF.

The CDR3 region has the DNA TGTGCCAGCAGCGGTCCCGCGGGAGGGAGCGCCAATGAGCAGTTCTTC. As protein: CASSGPAGGSANEQFF. The chain is built from TRBV6-2 or TRBV6-3 and TRBJ2-1; 9 bases are shared with TRBD2. Per the germline V gene, CDR1 is MNHEY and CDR2 is SVGEGT. The CDR3 is made up of 16 amino acids. Losses at the gene ends were 6 bases for V and 6 bases for J; bases not matched to a gene: 12.

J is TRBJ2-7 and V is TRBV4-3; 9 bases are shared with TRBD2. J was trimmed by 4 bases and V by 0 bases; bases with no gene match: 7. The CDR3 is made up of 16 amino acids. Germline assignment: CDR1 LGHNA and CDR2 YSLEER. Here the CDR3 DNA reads TGCGCCAGCAGCCAAGAGCTAACTAGCGGGTTTTACGAGCAGTACTTC. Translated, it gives CASSQELTSGFYEQYF.